Detailed here is one T cell receptor (beta chain). What it binds is unknown. This CDR3 region has 16 residues. V trimming: 0 bases; J trimming: 0 bases; junction bases outside the gene matches: 3. Germline V gene sequence: CDR1 SGDLS, CDR2 YYNGEE. This table comes from immunoSEQ multiplex PCR, and its TCRdb copy is limited to in-frame clones, with some not included. In the table there are around 40,000 clones, around 80% of which are singletons. The data were obtained in a study of PD-1 blockade in classical Hodgkin lymphoma. The time point is: cycle 4 day 1 (C4D1), after 6 weeks of nivolumab. With no exception, relapse followed autologous stem cell transplantation in all patients, and brentuximab vedotin exposure varied. Patients showed best responses of complete response, partial response or progressive disease. Notes on the study in general: Significantly greater TCR diversity emerged by C4D1 in CD4+ cells but not CD8+ cells.

This receptor was identified in a human donor with classical Hodgkin lymphoma. The rearrangement links TRBV9 to TRBJ2-3; 8 bases are shared with TRBD2. Source: peripheral blood mononuclear cells (PBMCs), taken before the fourth cycle of nivolumab. Written as DNA, the CDR3 is TGTGCCAGCAGCGTAGGGGCGGGGGGAAGCACAGATACGCAGTATTTT. Its translation: CASSVGAGGSTDTQYF.